Below, 17 T cell receptor beta chains from the same sample are listed, as sequenced in a study of blood T cells in healthy people across ages. It was with a sample-barcoded 5' primer and a J-beta primer mix that a second PCR of about 6 to 11 cycles was run. TCRdb reanalysed the 5' RACE reads using MiXCR and keeps one entry per CDR3 protein. The table lists approximately 1,000,000 distinct CDR3 sequences, 45% of them singletons, with 18% in the top ten. Sequencing input: blood. The receptors shown here come from a woman in her sixties in good health.

This chain links TRBV20-1 with TRBJ2-6; D may be TRBD1 or TRBD2 (5 bases each). Trimming cost V 3 bases and J 0 bases, with 6 bases left between them. The CDR3 loop spans 14 amino acids. Looked up from germline, CDR1 is DFQATT and CDR2 is SNEGSKA (reference sequence). The CDR3 is CSARGTSGANVLTF. DNA of the CDR3: TGCAGTGCTAGGGGGACCTCTGGGGCCAACGTCCTGACTTTC.

The chain couples TRBV4-1 to TRBJ1-5; D perhaps matches TRBD1 (5 bases). The CDR3 is made up of 15 amino acids. Germline assignment: CDR1 MGHRA and CDR2 YSYEKL. Trimming stripped 1 base from V and 0 bases from J, with 7 bases between. In DNA form, the CDR3 reads TGCGCCAGCAGCCAAGGGACATATAGCAATCAGCCCCAGCATTTT. The encoded protein is CASSQGTYSNQPQHF.

This clonotype was detected a few times. The CDR3 region is CASSLFLVQETQYF. The CDR3 DNA sequence: TGTGCCAGCAGCTTGTTTTTAGTCCAAGAGACCCAGTACTTC. The V call is TRBV11-2, the J call TRBJ2-5; D is ambiguous. The CDR3 loop spans 14 amino acids. Germline V gene data show CDR1 as SGHAT and CDR2 as FQNNGV. Trimming pared 3 bases from V and 1 base from J, leaving 9 bases between.

The V and J genes are TRBV29-1 and TRBJ2-7; D not resolved. The CDR3 is 13 amino acids. Germline CDR1 is SQVTM and CDR2 is ANQGSEA. Trimming took off 0 bases at V and 2 bases at J, with 8 bases between the two ends. CDR3 DNA: TGCAGCGTTGAAGATAGCCCAGCCTACGAGCAGTACTTC. This codes for CSVEDSPAYEQYF.

The V gene is TRBV6-6, the J gene TRBJ2-5; a weak D match, TRBD1 (6 bases). Trimming took off 0 bases at V and 5 bases at J, with 10 bases between the two ends. CDR3 length: 14 amino acids. Germline CDR1 MNHNY, CDR2 SVGAGI (reference sequence). CDR3 amino acids: CASSYSARGETQYF. For the CDR3, the DNA is TGTGCCAGCAGTTACTCAGCCAGGGGCGAGACCCAGTACTTC.

This clonotype has a handful of counts. The rearrangement joins TRBV10-3 to TRBJ2-7; a weak D match, TRBD2 (6 bases). V lost 3 bases and J lost 12, with 12 bases in between. The CDR3 has 11 residues. Germline loops: CDR1 ENHRY, CDR2 SYGVKD. Here the CDR3 DNA reads TGTGCCATCAGTGATGTCGGGGGAACGTACTTC. Translating gives CAISDVGGTYF.

V and J are TRBV5-1 and TRBJ2-7; TRBD2 matches at 9 bases. The CDR3 has 14 residues. Germline V gene lookup returns CDR1 SGHRS and CDR2 YFSETQ. Trimming at V came to 5 bases and at J to 7 bases, leaving 10 bases not matched to a gene. CDR3 sequence (DNA): TGCGCCAGCAGTTTTCCCGGGACTAGCTTAGAGCAGTACTTC. Translation gives CASSFPGTSLEQYF.

The V gene is TRBV25-1, the J gene TRBJ2-5; TRBD1 might be the D (5 bases). V was pared by 4 bases and J by 0 bases, with 9 bases between. CDR3 length: 14 residues. Germline lookup yields CDR1 MGHDK and CDR2 SYGVNS. CDR3 amino acids: CASSVLRDQETQYF. CDR3 coding DNA: TGTGCCAGCAGTGTACTCAGGGACCAAGAGACCCAGTACTTC.

The rearrangement joins TRBV6-1 to TRBJ2-7, with a tentative D call TRBD2 (7 bases). From germline, CDR1 is MNHNS and CDR2 SASEGT. This CDR3 has 14 amino acids. V lost 6 bases, J lost 2 bases, and 14 bases lay in between. The CDR3 sequence: CASRGGGPPYEQYF. The DNA of the CDR3 is TGTGCCAGCAGAGGGGGAGGGCCCCCCTACGAGCAGTACTTC.

V gene TRBV6-1 combines with J gene TRBJ1-1; the match to TRBD1 covers 7 bases. The germline V gene has CDR1 MNHNS and CDR2 SASEGT. There are 13 residues in the CDR3. V shed 4 bases and J 5 bases; nucleotides not matched to a gene: 4. In DNA, the CDR3 is TGTGCCAGCAGTGCAGACAGGGAAACTGAAGCTTTCTTT. This codes for CASSADRETEAFF.

This rearrangement joins TRBV3-1 to TRBJ1-4; D not resolved. With 2 bases removed from V and 0 bases from J, the gap between germline ends came to 13 bases. Per germline, CDR1 LGHDT and CDR2 YNNKEL (reference sequence). The CDR3 spans 17 residues. The CDR3 reads CASSQRPLGATNEKLFF. CDR3 DNA: TGTGCCAGCAGCCAACGGCCGCTGGGAGCAACTAATGAAAAACTGTTTTTT.

This clonotype has at least ten counts. This sequence joins TRBV9 and TRBJ2-7; 7 bases match TRBD2. V was clipped by 0 bases and J by 2 bases; unmatched bases: 2. CDR1 is SGDLS, CDR2 YYNGEE, per germline. The CDR3 loop spans 14 amino acids. DNA of the CDR3: TGTGCCAGCAGCGTAGGGGGGGGGACCTACGAGCAGTACTTC. It translates to CASSVGGGTYEQYF.

Only a few counts were recorded for this clonotype. The CDR3 is CSAHGQKDGYTF. The CDR3 DNA reads TGCAGTGCTCATGGACAGAAAGATGGCTACACCTTC. This chain connects TRBV20-1 to TRBJ1-2; weak D call: TRBD1 (6 bases). V lost 5 bases and J 6 bases, leaving 13 bases between the germline ends. The CDR3 consists of 12 residues. Germline V lookup: CDR1 DFQATT, CDR2 SNEGSKA (reference sequence).

The chain links TRBV20-1 to TRBJ2-3, with D perhaps matching TRBD1 (6 bases). The V gene's germline CDR1 is DFQATT and CDR2 SNEGSKA (reference sequence). This CDR3 spans 15 amino acids. V lost 2 bases, J lost 2 bases, and 14 bases lay in between. The CDR3 sequence is CSARTGYGFTDTQYF. The DNA of the CDR3 is TGCAGTGCTAGAACAGGGTACGGGTTCACAGATACGCAGTATTTT.

Concerning this clonotype itself: One end of the junction fails to match germline, which may point to a read error. The chain recombines TRBV5-1 with TRBJ1-1; no firm D call. CDR1 and CDR2 from the germline V gene are SGHRS and YFSETQ. The CDR3 spans 14 residues. The CDR3 DNA reads as TGCGCCGGCAGCTTGTGGAGGGAGAACACTGAAGCTTTCTTT. This gives the protein CAGSLWRENTEAFF.

This clonotype was observed a handful of times. J is TRBJ2-7 and V is TRBV29-1; 9 positions match TRBD2. CDR3 length: 13 residues. J was trimmed by 5 bases and V by 4 bases; bases with no gene match: 6. The V gene's germline CDR1 is SQVTM and CDR2 ANQGSEA. The CDR3 sequence: CSVVPSGKNEQYF. The CDR3 nucleotides are TGCAGCGTTGTGCCTAGCGGGAAAAACGAGCAGTACTTC.

The V and J genes are TRBV24-1 and TRBJ2-7; TRBD1 matches 7 bases. The DNA end lines up better with TRBJ2-5; the J call may be wrong. CDR1 and CDR2 from the germline V gene are KGHDR and SFDVKD. The CDR3 spans 15 residues. This CDR3 reads CATSDLTRGSETQYF. The CDR3 DNA sequence: TGTGCCACCAGTGATCTCACCAGGGGGTCAGAGACCCAGTACTTC.